The sequence of this T cell receptor (beta chain) was determined in a study of OX40 agonist ivuxolimab in advanced cancers. In the study overall: Every 2 weeks, patients got intravenous ivuxolimab at one of six dose levels (0.01-10 mg/kg).

The repertoire was sequenced with immunoSEQ multiplex PCR; TCRdb's copy has only in-frame clones and lacks some. The sample holds about 28,000 clones; 85% to 95% are singletons and the top ten take around 27%. Exclusion of a patient followed from autoimmune disease history or systemic immunosuppression. Trimming took 7 bases from V and 4 from J; bases not matched to a gene: 10. CDR1 and CDR2 from the germline V gene are SGHDT and YYEEEE. The CDR3 is 14 residues long. The TCR sequence derives from an adult with an advanced solid tumor such as melanoma, head and neck, liver or kidney cancer. This rearrangement joins TRBV5-6 to TRBJ2-5, with 7 bases aligning to TRBD2. Material: CD4+ or CD8+ T cells sorted from blood, obtained in a trial of the OX40 agonist ivuxolimab. For the CDR3, the DNA is TGTGCCAGCGGGGGAGGGCCGATGATAGAGACCCAGTACTTC. Its protein is CASGGGPMIETQYF.